Given below is one T cell receptor (beta chain) in context. Which antigen it targets is not known. Base qualities are not at hand, and no much larger clone is one base apart. The sample belongs to a study of T cell repertoires in cytomegalovirus infection (dated by TCRdb to the late 2010s). Concerning the study at large: Because public TCR beta signatures pointed to carriage of CMV infection together with the matching HLA type, the HLA type of each donor mattered for the analysis.

On the study overall, not on this receptor specifically: In both this cohort and an independent cohort of approximately 350 donors, the cumulative frequency of public TCR beta family members distinguished carriers of CMV infection plus the relevant HLA type. The ex vivo response was dominated by HLA-C-restricted CMV-specific TCR beta clonotypes, which also provided the single most frequent clonotype in two of eight donors.

The reads were generated on an Illumina HiSeq 1500. TCRdb itself trimmed the public reads at Q25 with fastp, ran MiXCR and retained productive beta chains. Every CDR3 protein is listed once, alongside the most common genes and DNA of its rows. For this sample there are fewer than 700,000 distinct CDR3 sequences; around 24% appear just once. The ten most abundant clones make up 8% of the sample. From the cysteine through the phenylalanine, the CDR3 covers 14 amino acids. Only CDR3 DNA remains: 42 bases, in frame from the first base. Cut back by 8 bases and 0 bases, the V and J ends lie 10 bases apart. The receptor's source is a human donor in good health (CMV status not recorded). Some clones in this sample may be carry-over from other donors' samples. The sequenced sample was CD8+ T cells from PBMCs. The chain uses TRBV23-1 and TRBJ2-2; the D region possibly corresponds to TRBD2 (6 bases align). TRBV23-1 is given ORF status, its function remaining uncertain. The DNA sequence is TGCGCCAGCCGCGGGAAGGCGAACACCGGGGAGCTGTTTTTT. This sequence encodes CASRGKANTGELFF.